This TCR beta chain was retrieved from a study of cytomegalovirus exposure and HLA in healthy donors. Whole-study results and caveats: Within an earlier analysis, most TCR beta V segments proved productive either about 90% or about 30% of the time. An ancestry cluster, one associated with Asian ancestry, reportedly showed fewer N-insertions than the 666-donor mean in a later analysis. Analyses of presence and absence presupposed an approximately uniform sequencing depth across donors.

The PCR had 60 Vbeta and 13 Jbeta primers. In the study's own analysis: In a later analysis, of 80 million or so unique beta chains, about 11 million appeared in at least two donors. Assay: immunoSEQ multiplex PCR; the TCRdb copy retains only in-frame clones and omits some. D and trimming come from the DNA, and the V and J calls and clone size come from that table. The table shows about 130,000 clones, with roughly three quarters occurring only once. Concerning this clone itself: Its target is unknown. Other nucleotide sequences from this sample produce the same CDR3.

The sequence derives from a man under 40 in good health and CMV-seropositive. Sample: PBMCs.

CDR3 sequence reads: CASSLGLAGGYEQYF. The CDR3 DNA sequence: TGTGCCAGCAGCTTGGGACTAGCGGGAGGGTACGAGCAGTACTTC. The rearrangement joins TRBV28 to TRBJ2-7, with 16 bases that match TRBD2. The CDR3 has 15 residues. Germline V CDR1 and CDR2: MDHEN, SYDVKM. Trimming took 6 bases from V and 4 from J; bases not matched to a gene: 3.